This TCR beta chain emerged from a study of blood T cell repertoires in COVID-19. Study details: Donors in the United States, Italy and Spain gave samples during acute or convalescent COVID-19. Sources were T cells, B-cell-depleted T cells, or PBMCs; the material itself was cDNA or gDNA.

The junction had 6 bases not matched to a gene; V was cut back by 5 bases and J by 0 bases. Germline V gives CDR1 SEHNR, CDR2 FQNEAQ (reference sequence). The CDR3 is 17 residues long. Study processing details: Estimated nucleated cell counts came from reference gene primer amplification. Assay: immunoSEQ multiplex PCR; the TCRdb copy retains only in-frame clones and omits some. D and trimming were read from the DNA, whereas the V and J calls and clone size are those reported in that table. The sample shows more than 150,000 clones, approximately 87% of them seen only once. This clone was found once. The sequencing sample was made of peripheral blood. The rearrangement links TRBV7-9 to TRBJ1-4; 10 bases fit TRBD1. This TCR was recovered from a man in his sixties or seventies with active or convalescent COVID-19. CDR3 DNA: TGTGCCAGCAGCCGGTGGGACAGGGGTGCAACTAATGAAAAACTGTTTTTT. Its translation: CASSRWDRGATNEKLFF.